This TCR beta chain was captured in a study of T cell clones after liver transplantation. TCRdb keeps only in-frame clones here, not all; method: immunoSEQ multiplex PCR. The table lists around 100,000 clones, more than 75% of them singletons. Notes on this clone: The sample contains more than one DNA sequence encoding this CDR3.

The CDR3 has 13 residues. CDR1 and CDR2 (germline): KGHSH, LQKENI. The V and J ends lost 3 bases and 3 bases, in that order; junction bases with no gene match: 2. The chain carries TRBV18 and TRBJ2-7; the match to TRBD1 covers 7 bases. The source was CD4+ T cells from blood, collected before liver transplant. This sequence originates from a human donor who received a liver transplant. The CDR3 protein is CASSPGTDYEQYF. Here the CDR3 DNA reads TGTGCCAGCTCACCCGGGACAGACTACGAGCAGTACTTC.